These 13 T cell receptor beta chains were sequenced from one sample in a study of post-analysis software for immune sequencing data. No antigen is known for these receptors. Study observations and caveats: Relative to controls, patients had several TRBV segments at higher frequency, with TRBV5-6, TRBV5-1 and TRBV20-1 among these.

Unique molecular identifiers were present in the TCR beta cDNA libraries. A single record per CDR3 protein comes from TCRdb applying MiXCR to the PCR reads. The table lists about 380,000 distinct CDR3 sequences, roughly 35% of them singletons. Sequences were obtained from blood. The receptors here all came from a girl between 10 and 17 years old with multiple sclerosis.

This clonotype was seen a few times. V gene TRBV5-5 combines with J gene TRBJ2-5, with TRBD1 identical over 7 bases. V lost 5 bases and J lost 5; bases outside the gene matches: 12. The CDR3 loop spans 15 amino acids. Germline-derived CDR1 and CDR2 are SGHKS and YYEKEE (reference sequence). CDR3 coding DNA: TGTGCCAGCAGTTTACAGACAGGGCGAAGCGAGACCCAGTACTTC. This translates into CASSLQTGRSETQYF.

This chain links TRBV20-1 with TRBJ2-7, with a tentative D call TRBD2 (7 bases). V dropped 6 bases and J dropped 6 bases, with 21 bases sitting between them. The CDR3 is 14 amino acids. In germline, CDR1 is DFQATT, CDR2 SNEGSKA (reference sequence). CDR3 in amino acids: CSAQRGGWGPEQYF. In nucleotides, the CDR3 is TGCAGTGCCCAGAGGGGGGGGTGGGGCCCCGAGCAGTACTTC.

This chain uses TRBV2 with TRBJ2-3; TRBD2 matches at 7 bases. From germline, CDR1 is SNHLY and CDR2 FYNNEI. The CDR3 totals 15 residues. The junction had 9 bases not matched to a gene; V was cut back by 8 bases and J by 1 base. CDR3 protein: CASSAGVTGTDTQYF. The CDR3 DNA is TGTGCCAGCTCCGCGGGGGTGACCGGCACAGATACGCAGTATTTT. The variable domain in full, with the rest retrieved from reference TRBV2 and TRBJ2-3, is EPEVTQTPSHQVTQMGQEVILRCVPISNHLYFYWYRQILGQKVEFLVSFYNNEISEKSEIFDDQFSVERPDGSNFTLKIRSTKLEDSAMYFCASSAGVTGTDTQYFGPGTRLTVL.

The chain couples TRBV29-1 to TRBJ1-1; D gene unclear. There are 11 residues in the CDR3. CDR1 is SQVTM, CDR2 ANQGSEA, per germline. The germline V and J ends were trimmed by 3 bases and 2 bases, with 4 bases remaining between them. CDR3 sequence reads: CSVDRNTEAFF. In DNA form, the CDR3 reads TGCAGCGTTGACAGAAACACTGAAGCTTTCTTT. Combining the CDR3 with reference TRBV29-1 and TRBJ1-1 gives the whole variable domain SAVISQKPSRDICQRGTSLTIQCQVDSQVTMMFWYRQQPGQSLTLIATANQGSEATYESGFVIDKFPISRPNLTFSTLTVSNMSPEDSSIYLCSVDRNTEAFFGQGTRLTVV.

The CDR3 reads CASSLGLRTEAFF. For the CDR3, the DNA is TGTGCCAGCAGCTTAGGGTTGAGGACTGAAGCTTTCTTT. This chain links TRBV7-9 with TRBJ1-1; D remains ambiguous. Trimming pared 1 base from V and 5 bases from J, leaving 8 bases between. The CDR3 contains 13 residues. CDR1 and CDR2 (germline): SEHNR, FQNEAQ (reference sequence).

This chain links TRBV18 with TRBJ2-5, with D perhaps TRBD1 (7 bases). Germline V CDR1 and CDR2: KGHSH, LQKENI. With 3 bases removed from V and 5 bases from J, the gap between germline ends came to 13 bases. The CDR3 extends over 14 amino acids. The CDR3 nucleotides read TGTGCCAGCTCACCGGAGGGGGCTTGGGAGACCCAGTACTTC. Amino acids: CASSPEGAWETQYF. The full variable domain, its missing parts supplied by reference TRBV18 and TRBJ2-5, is NAGVMQNPRHLVRRRGQEARLRCSPMKGHSHVYWYRQLPEEGLKFMVYLQKENIIDESGMPKERFSAEFPKEGPSILRIQQVVRGDSAAYFCASSPEGAWETQYFGPGTRLLVL.

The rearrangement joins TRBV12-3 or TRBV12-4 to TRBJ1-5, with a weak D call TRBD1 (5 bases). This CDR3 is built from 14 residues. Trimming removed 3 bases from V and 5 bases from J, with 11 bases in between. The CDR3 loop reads CASSLGGSHQPQHF. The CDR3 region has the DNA TGTGCCAGCAGTTTGGGGGGATCTCATCAGCCCCAGCATTTT.

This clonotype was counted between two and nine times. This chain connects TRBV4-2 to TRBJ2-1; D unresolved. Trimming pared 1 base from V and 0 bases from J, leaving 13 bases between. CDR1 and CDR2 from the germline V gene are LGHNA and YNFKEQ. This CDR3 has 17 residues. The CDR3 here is CASSQAPSMNSYNEQFF. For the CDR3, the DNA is TGTGCCAGCAGCCAAGCTCCTTCGATGAACTCCTACAATGAGCAGTTCTTC.

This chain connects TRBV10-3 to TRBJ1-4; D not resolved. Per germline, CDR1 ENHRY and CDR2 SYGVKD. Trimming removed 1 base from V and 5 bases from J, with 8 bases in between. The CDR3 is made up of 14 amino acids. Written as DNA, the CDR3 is TGTGCCATCAGTGAGTTCCGGTTGAATGAAAAACTGTTTTTT. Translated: CAISEFRLNEKLFF.

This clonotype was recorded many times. CDR3 region: CASSLAGTGYEQYF. The CDR3 nucleotides are TGTGCCAGCAGCTTAGCGGGGACAGGCTACGAGCAGTACTTC. This sequence joins TRBV7-9 and TRBJ2-7, with TRBD1 matching 8 bases. The trim removed 0 bases at V and 3 bases at J, leaving 1 base unmatched. This CDR3 region has 14 residues. Germline lookup yields CDR1 SEHNR and CDR2 FQNEAQ (reference sequence).

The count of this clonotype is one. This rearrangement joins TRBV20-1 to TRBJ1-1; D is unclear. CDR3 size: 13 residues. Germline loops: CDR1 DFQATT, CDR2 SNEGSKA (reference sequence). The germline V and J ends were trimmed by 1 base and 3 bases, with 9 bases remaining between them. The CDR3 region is CSARAERDTEAFF. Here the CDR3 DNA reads TGCAGTGCTAGAGCGGAAAGGGACACTGAAGCTTTCTTT.

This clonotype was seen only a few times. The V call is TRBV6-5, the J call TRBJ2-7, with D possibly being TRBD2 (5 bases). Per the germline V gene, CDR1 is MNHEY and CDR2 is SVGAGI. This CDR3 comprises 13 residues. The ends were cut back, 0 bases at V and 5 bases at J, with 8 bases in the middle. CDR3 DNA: TGTGCCAGCAGTTACTCGGAGAGGGACGAGCAGTACTTC. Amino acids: CASSYSERDEQYF.

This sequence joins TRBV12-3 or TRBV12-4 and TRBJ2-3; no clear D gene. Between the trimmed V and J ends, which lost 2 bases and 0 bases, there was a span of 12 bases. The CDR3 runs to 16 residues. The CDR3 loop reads CASSLSVRGSTDTQYF. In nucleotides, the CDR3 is TGTGCCAGCAGTTTAAGCGTTAGAGGAAGCACAGATACGCAGTATTTT.